The 15 T cell receptor beta chains presented below share a single source sample, sequenced in a study of CD8+CD57+ T cells in acquired aplastic anemia. The use of genomic DNA as template underpinned the TCR beta VDJ and CDR3 profiling. TCRdb itself ran the reads through MiXCR, one entry per CDR3 protein. The data contain 150,000 to 200,000 distinct CDR3 sequences, 55% to 70% of them singletons. Source material: sorted CD4+, CD8+, or CD8+CD57+ T cells (not recorded which) from PBMCs. These receptors were obtained from a human donor with severe aplastic anemia or a healthy control (not recorded which).

The V gene is TRBV5-1, the J gene TRBJ2-1; 8 positions match TRBD2. J gave up 0 bases and V 5 bases, and 4 bases lay outside the gene matches. There are 15 residues in the CDR3. Per the germline V gene, CDR1 is SGHRS and CDR2 is YFSETQ. CDR3 DNA sequence: TGCGCCAGCAGGGCGGGAGGCCTCTCCTACAATGAGCAGTTCTTC. As protein: CASRAGGLSYNEQFF.

The chain uses TRBV7-3 and TRBJ2-7, with a possible D match to TRBD1 (5 bases). The CDR3 has 13 amino acids. Germline CDR1 SGHTA, CDR2 FQGTGA. Trimming pared 6 bases from V and 3 bases from J, leaving 12 bases between. The CDR3 nucleotides are TGTGCCAGCAGAATATCACAGGACTACGAGCAGTACTTC. It specifies CASRISQDYEQYF.

The rearrangement joins TRBV10-2 to TRBJ1-5; 7 bases are shared with TRBD1. The V gene's germline CDR1 is WSHSY and CDR2 SAAADI. The CDR3 covers 16 residues. V shed 4 bases and J 7 bases; nucleotides not matched to a gene: 13. CDR3 coding DNA: TGCGCCAGCAGTGGCGTCAAAGGGACAGACTCCCAGCCCCAGCATTTT. Translating gives CASSGVKGTDSQPQHF.

The chain links TRBV24-1 to TRBJ2-5, with no clear D. The last part of the DNA fits TRBJ2-1 better; the J call may be wrong. CDR1 is KGHDR and CDR2 is SFDVKD in the germline V gene. The CDR3 runs to 15 residues. The CDR3 sequence is CATSESRSVYNEQFF. CDR3 bases: TGTGCCACCAGTGAGTCTAGATCGGTCTACAATGAGCAGTTCTTC.

The chain employs TRBV7-3 and TRBJ2-2; 7 bases are shared with TRBD1. The CDR3 is 15 amino acids. Trimming cost V 5 bases and J 1 base; bases outside gene matches: 4. Germline CDR1 and CDR2: SGHTA and FQGTGA. This CDR3 reads CASSLGTENTGELFF. DNA for the CDR3: TGTGCCAGCAGCCTGGGGACAGAGAACACCGGGGAGCTGTTTTTT.

The chain is built from TRBV10-3 and TRBJ1-2, with D hard to call. The germline V gene has CDR1 ENHRY and CDR2 SYGVKD. The germline V and J ends were trimmed by 0 bases and 3 bases, with 8 bases remaining between them. CDR3 length: 14 amino acids. The CDR3 loop reads CAISESTEHYGYTF. In nucleotides, the CDR3 is TGTGCCATCAGTGAGTCTACAGAACACTATGGCTACACCTTC.

This chain links TRBV29-1 with TRBJ2-5, with 8 bases fitting TRBD1. The germline CDR1 and CDR2 sequences are SQVTM and ANQGSEA. V was pared by 0 bases and J by 0 bases, with 6 bases of the junction left unmatched. This CDR3 region has 16 residues. Here the CDR3 reads CSVEDWTGPDQETQYF. Written as DNA, the CDR3 is TGCAGCGTTGAAGACTGGACAGGGCCCGACCAAGAGACCCAGTACTTC.

The chain employs TRBV20-1 and TRBJ1-5; D unresolved. Germline V gene sequence: CDR1 DFQATT, CDR2 SNEGSKA (reference sequence). The CDR3 is 12 residues long. Trimming stripped 6 bases from V and 1 base from J, with 7 bases between. The CDR3 coding sequence is TGCAGTGCACGAACCAGCAATCAGCCCCAGCATTTT. Translating it yields CSARTSNQPQHF.

The chain joins TRBV5-1 to TRBJ2-5; D unclear. CDR1 is SGHRS and CDR2 is YFSETQ in the germline V gene. This CDR3 has 15 residues. V was cut by 2 bases and J by 5 bases, with 16 bases left in between. The CDR3 protein is CASSLIQPMDETQYF. DNA of the CDR3: TGCGCCAGCAGCTTAATACAGCCGATGGACGAGACCCAGTACTTC.

This clonotype was observed a single time. The chain is built from TRBV2 and TRBJ2-5; D is perhaps TRBD1 (6 bases). Germline CDR1 reads SNHLY; CDR2 reads FYNNEI. The CDR3 runs 13 residues. V was clipped by 4 bases and J by 4 bases, with 10 bases between them. The CDR3 DNA reads as TGTGCCAGCAGTGGGGGGCCGGGAGAGACCCAGTACTTC. Its translation: CASSGGPGETQYF.

The chain links TRBV19 to TRBJ1-5; D unresolved. Germline assignment: CDR1 LNHDA and CDR2 SQIVND (reference sequence). The CDR3 extends over 15 amino acids. The V end was cut by 2 bases, the J end by 1 base, with 9 bases between. CDR3: CASSIIRASNQPQHF. The CDR3 bases are TGTGCCAGTAGTATAATTCGGGCAAGCAATCAGCCCCAGCATTTT.

The chain joins TRBV9 to TRBJ2-7; D is unclear. The J call is doubtful: the DNA matches TRBJ2-5 better. The CDR3 has 12 amino acids. CDR1 is SGDLS, CDR2 YYNGEE, per germline. The CDR3 here is CASSAATETQYF. In DNA form, the CDR3 reads TGTGCCAGCAGCGCGGCCACGGAGACCCAGTACTTC.

This clonotype was picked up many times. The rearrangement links TRBV12-5 to TRBJ1-2; 7 bases fit TRBD1. This CDR3 has 14 amino acids. Germline assignment: CDR1 LGHNT and CDR2 FRNRAP. V dropped 5 bases and J dropped 3; count of bases not matched to a gene: 6. CDR3 sequence reads: CASGPHRGDYGYTF. CDR3 nucleotide sequence: TGTGCTAGTGGTCCTCACAGGGGTGACTATGGCTACACCTTC.

In nucleotides, the CDR3 is TGTGCCAGCGCCAGCTATAATTCACCCCTCCACTTT. Amino acids: CASASYNSPLHF. The J gene is TRBJ1-6, the V gene TRBV2; D is unclear. The CDR3 totals 12 residues. V lost 8 bases to trimming and J lost 3 bases, with 5 bases between them. Germline V gene lookup returns CDR1 SNHLY and CDR2 FYNNEI.

This clonotype appeared a few times. The V and J genes are TRBV10-3 and TRBJ1-6; D remains unclear. CDR1 ENHRY and CDR2 SYGVKD come from the germline V gene. The CDR3 has 17 amino acids. With 0 bases removed from V and 3 bases from J, the gap between germline ends came to 12 bases. The CDR3 loop is CAISESTPRGYNSPLHF. CDR3 coding DNA: TGTGCCATCAGTGAGTCGACCCCACGTGGCTATAATTCACCCCTCCACTTT.